These 11 T cell receptor beta chains came from one sample sequenced in a study of preoperative IRX-2 immunotherapy in early breast cancer. Indicated treatment: preoperative locoregional IRX-2 cytokine immunotherapy. Here immunoSEQ multiplex PCR was the method, and the copy in TCRdb shows in-frame clones only, minus some. The sample carries about 98,000 clones, roughly 90% recorded once. The material sequenced was tumor tissue, taken after IRX-2 immunotherapy. The receptor source for this set is a human donor with breast cancer.

The CDR3 sequence is CASSSRRDNSYEQYF. CDR3 nucleotides: TGTGCCAGCAGCTCCCGCCGGGACAACTCCTACGAGCAGTACTTC. V gene TRBV12-1 combines with J gene TRBJ2-7; the listed D gene, TRBD1, was not tested against the DNA. TRBV12-1 is a documented pseudogene. The CDR3 contains 15 residues.

The rearrangement links TRBV7-5 to TRBJ2-7; the table's D call, TRBD2, was not checked against the DNA. TRBV7-5 is tagged as a pseudogene. This CDR3 has 20 amino acids. In DNA form, the CDR3 reads TGTGCCAGCAAAACCGGGACGCTGAGGACTAGCGGGAGCTTACCGCTCGAGCAGTACTTC. It codes for CASKTGTLRTSGSLPLEQYF.

This chain joins TRBV11-3 and TRBJ1-3, with TRBD1 identical over 7 bases. This CDR3 has 14 amino acids. The V gene's germline CDR1 is SGHNT and CDR2 YENEEA. V gave up 5 bases and J gave up 4 bases; unmatched junction bases: 5. The CDR3 DNA is TGTGCCAGCAGCCCGAACAGGGGCGGAAACACCATATATTTT. Residues: CASSPNRGGNTIYF.

This chain connects TRBV7-6 to TRBJ2-1, with 8 positions matching TRBD1. Germline values: CDR1 SGHVS, CDR2 FNYEAQ. V gave up 0 bases and J gave up 4 bases; unmatched junction bases: 2. The CDR3 consists of 15 residues. The CDR3: CASSLAWTGYNEQFF. The CDR3 nucleotides read TGTGCCAGCAGCTTAGCGTGGACAGGGTACAATGAGCAGTTCTTC.

This clone showed up just a few times. The chain joins TRBV19 to TRBJ2-1, with 7 positions matching TRBD1. The CDR3 consists of 13 residues. The V gene end was trimmed by 3 bases and the J gene end by 9 bases; junction bases not matched to a gene: 5. Germline values: CDR1 LNHDA, CDR2 SQIVND (reference sequence). The DNA of the CDR3 is TGTGCCAGTAGTATTACAGGGGAGAGTGAGCAGTTCTTC. It codes for CASSITGESEQFF.

The chain has TRBV19 and TRBJ1-1; unclear D gene. Germline CDR1 LNHDA, CDR2 SQIVND (reference sequence). Trimming pared 4 bases from V and 4 bases from J, leaving 16 bases between. The CDR3 is 15 residues long. CDR3 nucleotide sequence: TGTGCCAGTAGTAATCCCGGGTCATACAGCACTGAAGCTTTCTTT. Translation: CASSNPGSYSTEAFF.

The V call is TRBV19, the J call TRBJ1-5; no clear D gene. CDR1 is LNHDA and CDR2 is SQIVND in the germline V gene (reference sequence). V lost 5 bases to trimming and J lost 5 bases, with 7 bases between them. The length of the CDR3 is 12 residues. CDR3 in amino acids: CASSQLYQPQHF. The DNA of the CDR3 is TGTGCCAGTAGTCAGTTATATCAGCCCCAGCATTTT.

This chain uses TRBV5-1 with TRBJ2-6; TRBD1 is a possible D gene (6 bases). The CDR3 totals 15 residues. Per germline, CDR1 SGHRS and CDR2 YFSETQ. V shed 3 bases and J shed 4 bases, with 11 bases lying between them. In DNA, the CDR3 is TGCGCCAGCAGCTCGGGACATTCAGGGGCCAACGTCCTGACTTTC. It encodes CASSSGHSGANVLTF.

The gene calls are TRBV29-1 and TRBJ2-1; D is possibly TRBD1 (6 bases). Germline CDR1 SQVTM, CDR2 ANQGSEA. CDR3 length: 14 amino acids. Trimming pared 5 bases from V and 2 bases from J, leaving 13 bases between. The chain's CDR3 is CSVRNRDTYNEQFF. CDR3 nucleotide sequence: TGCAGCGTTCGAAACAGGGATACCTACAATGAGCAGTTCTTC.

The chain links TRBV28 to TRBJ2-3, with D perhaps matching TRBD2 (5 bases). The germline V and J ends were trimmed by 5 bases and 9 bases, with 15 bases remaining between them. Germline V gene data show CDR1 as MDHEN and CDR2 as SYDVKM. CDR3 length: 13 residues. This CDR3 is CASSPTLPGTQYF. In nucleotides, the CDR3 is TGTGCCAGCAGTCCCACCCTTCCGGGAACGCAGTATTTT.

V gene TRBV11-3 combines with J gene TRBJ2-3; maybe TRBD2 (6 bases). The CDR3 contains 15 residues. Per the germline V gene, CDR1 is SGHNT and CDR2 is YENEEA. V lost 6 bases to trimming and J lost 0 bases, with 13 bases between them. CDR3 residues: CASRESGSSTDTQYF. The DNA of the CDR3 is TGTGCCAGCAGGGAAAGCGGGTCTAGCACAGATACGCAGTATTTT.